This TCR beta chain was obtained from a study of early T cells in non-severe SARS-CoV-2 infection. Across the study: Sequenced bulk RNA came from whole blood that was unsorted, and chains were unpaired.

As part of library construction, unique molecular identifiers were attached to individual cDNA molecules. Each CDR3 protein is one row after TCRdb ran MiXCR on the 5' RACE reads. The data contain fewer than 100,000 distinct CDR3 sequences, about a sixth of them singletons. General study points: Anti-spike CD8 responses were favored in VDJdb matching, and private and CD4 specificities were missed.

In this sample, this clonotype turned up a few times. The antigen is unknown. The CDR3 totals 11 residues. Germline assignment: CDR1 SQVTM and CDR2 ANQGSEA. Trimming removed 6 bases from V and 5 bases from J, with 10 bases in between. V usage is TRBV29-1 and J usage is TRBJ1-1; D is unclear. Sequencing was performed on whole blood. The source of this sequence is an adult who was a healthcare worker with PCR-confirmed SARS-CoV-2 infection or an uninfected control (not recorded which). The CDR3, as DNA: TGCAGCGTGCGGGCGGGGACTGAAGCTTTCTTT. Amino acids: CSVRAGTEAFF.